Sequencing of this TCR beta chain was carried out in a study of cytomegalovirus exposure and HLA in healthy donors. Whole-study results and caveats: Analysis performed later showed TCR beta chains linked to HLA being more clonally expanded than equally common others. In a later analysis, at a false discovery rate of 0.05, fewer than 20,000 TCR beta sequences were associated with HLA alleles.

The PCR ran on 60 Vbeta and 13 Jbeta primers. In the original processing: Unique TCR beta chains totaled some 81 million in a later count, with roughly 12 million of them shared. Profiling relied on immunoSEQ multiplex PCR, and the TCRdb table lists in-frame clones only, not all of them. V, J and clone size reflect that table, while D and trimming were determined from the DNA. The profile shows 150,000 to 200,000 clones, about 79% of them singletons. The CDR3 is 14 residues long. Between the trimmed V and J ends, which lost 6 bases and 5 bases, there was a span of 16 bases. Germline V gene data show CDR1 as KGHSH and CDR2 as LQKENI. A note on this clone: Its antigen is currently unknown.

Donors in the study were healthy people who gave bone marrow. The chain is built from TRBV18 and TRBJ2-5; D unresolved. What was sequenced was PBMCs. This TCR was sampled from a woman aged 50 to 65 in good health and CMV-seronegative. CDR3 in DNA: TGTGCCAGCTCCCCATTGGCTAGTGGGGAGACCCAGTACTTC. It is translated as CASSPLASGETQYF. Filled out from reference TRBV18 and TRBJ2-5, the complete variable domain reads NAGVMQNPRHLVRRRGQEARLRCSPMKGHSHVYWYRQLPEEGLKFMVYLQKENIIDESGMPKERFSAEFPKEGPSILRIQQVVRGDSAAYFCASSPLASGETQYFGPGTRLLVL.